The T cell receptor beta chain under discussion was sequenced for a study of CD8 T cells in Susac syndrome. TCR beta sequencing was performed on blood CD8+ and CD4+ T cells. Negative magnetic isolation gave CD8+ and CD4+ cells; FACS enriched CD8+ TEMRA. RNA was extracted with the RNeasy kit, and a quantity of roughly 0.5 to 1 ug was reverse transcribed using random hexamers. TCRdb itself ran the immunoSEQ multiplex PCR reads through MiXCR, one entry per CDR3 protein. The data hold 200,000 to 300,000 distinct CDR3 sequences, with less than 96% observed a single time. The ends lost 0 bases at V and 2 bases at J; junction bases unmatched: 6. This CDR3 has 18 residues. Germline CDR1 SGDLS, CDR2 YYNGEE.

V and J are TRBV9 and TRBJ2-1; the match to TRBD2 covers 12 bases. The sequenced material came from CD4+ T cells from PBMCs. The TCR was taken from a human donor with Susac syndrome. CDR3 loop: CASSVVPSGRVTYNEQFF. For the CDR3, the DNA is TGTGCCAGCAGCGTAGTTCCTAGCGGGAGGGTTACCTACAATGAGCAGTTCTTC.